This TCR beta chain derives from a study of T-cell reconstitution after alpha-beta-depleted transplantation in children. Study-wide findings and caveats: The authors attributed T-cell counts and diversity one year after transplant mostly to newly produced T cells. Where some patients showed high TCRbeta diversity at day 60, it came from recipient T cells and thymic progenitors that had survived. At around two months after transplant, the alpha-beta T cells were reportedly derived from several hundred expanded clones that came from non-depleted graft cells.

During its preparation, the TCRbeta library received unique molecular identifiers. In TCRdb, the PCR reads were re-called with MiXCR into one record per CDR3 protein. The table has a few hundred thousand distinct CDR3 sequences, roughly 7.8% seen once. The CDR3 covers 13 residues. V was pared by 2 bases and J by 6 bases, with 9 bases between. Germline V gene lookup returns CDR1 SGHKS and CDR2 YYEKEE (reference sequence). This clonotype was found many times. What it binds is unknown. The rearrangement links TRBV5-5 to TRBJ1-5; D ambiguous. This sample comprised peripheral blood, obtained 360 days after TCRalphabeta/CD19-depleted stem cell transplant. The TCR comes from a female patient younger than 10 who had a stem cell transplant for Fanconi anemia, so the T cells may come from the graft donor. This chain's CDR3 is CASSLTGFQPQHF. CDR3 sequence (DNA): TGTGCCAGCAGCTTAACGGGATTTCAGCCCCAGCATTTT.